Below are 3 T cell receptor beta chains sequenced from a single sample in a study of PD-1 blockade in mismatch repair-deficient tumors. Produced via immunoSEQ multiplex PCR; TCRdb's table is partial and in-frame only. The data show 100,000 to 150,000 clones, with 70% to 90% seen just once and roughly 14% held by the top ten. The sample in question was peripheral blood, obtained 44 weeks after starting pembrolizumab. Every receptor here comes from an adult with mismatch repair-deficient cancer.

CDR3 in amino acids: CASSSWTGSSYNEQFF. Written as DNA, the CDR3 is TGTGCCAGCAGCTCTTGGACTGGGAGCTCCTACAATGAGCAGTTCTTC. V usage is TRBV7-6 and J usage is TRBJ2-1; TRBD2 is a possible D gene (5 bases). V lost 4 bases to trimming and J lost 0 bases, with 13 bases between them. The germline CDR1 and CDR2 sequences are SGHVS and FNYEAQ. This CDR3 comprises 16 residues.

Notes on this clone: Given a much more abundant clone one base away, this may be a read error. This sequence joins TRBV4-1 and TRBJ2-2; 9 bases match TRBD1. V lost 1 base, J lost 3 bases, and 0 bases stayed unmatched. The CDR3 consists of 15 residues. Germline V gene sequence: CDR1 MGHRA, CDR2 YSYEKL. This CDR3 reads CASSQGDRDTGELFF. CDR3 DNA sequence: TGCGCCAGCAGCCAAGGGGACAGGGACACCGGGGAGCTGTTTTTT.

This rearrangement joins TRBV25-1 to TRBJ2-1; D is perhaps TRBD1 or TRBD2 (6 bases each). Trimming left V 7 bases short and J 3 bases short, with 13 bases between. CDR1 is MGHDK, CDR2 SYGVNS, per germline. The CDR3 contains 14 residues. The CDR3 loop reads CASKVKGGYNEQFF. The CDR3 DNA reads TGTGCCAGCAAGGTGAAGGGGGGCTACAATGAGCAGTTCTTC.